The 25 T cell receptor beta chains below all came from one sample that was sequenced in a study of T cell responses to AZD1222 COVID-19 vaccine. Produced via immunoSEQ multiplex PCR; TCRdb's table is partial and in-frame only. In the table there are about 190,000 clones, approximately 90% of which are singletons. The sample consisted of peripheral blood, taken on day 0 of AZD1222 vaccination. These receptors came from an adult in good health.

The chain combines TRBV7-2 with TRBJ1-6; a weak D match, TRBD1 (5 bases). The CDR3 runs 15 residues. Germline V gene lookup returns CDR1 SGHTA and CDR2 FQGNSA. V lost 3 bases, J lost 5 bases, and 11 bases lay in between. In DNA, the CDR3 is TGTGCCAGCAGCTTTTTGGGGACTGATAATTCACCCCTCCACTTT. Its translation is CASSFLGTDNSPLHF. Looking up the rest from reference TRBV7-2 and TRBJ1-6 gives the full variable domain: GAGVSQSPSNKVTEKGKDVELRCDPISGHTALYWYRQSLGQGLEFLIYFQGNSAPDKSGLPSDRFSAERTGGSVSTLTIQRTQQEDSAVYLCASSFLGTDNSPLHFGNGTRLTVT.

This clone was counted once. This sequence joins TRBV6-5 and TRBJ1-5; D is undetermined. Trimming cost V 3 bases and J 2 bases, with 5 bases left between them. The CDR3 length is 13 residues. Germline CDR1 and CDR2: MNHEY and SVGAGI. Here the CDR3 reads CASSYRGNQPQHF. The DNA for the CDR3 is TGTGCCAGCAGTTATAGGGGCAATCAGCCCCAGCATTTT.

The chain combines TRBV7-2 with TRBJ1-1; possible D gene TRBD1, 5 bases. Germline V gene lookup returns CDR1 SGHTA and CDR2 FQGNSA. CDR3 size: 13 residues. The V and J ends lost 5 bases and 1 base respectively, with 8 bases between them. As DNA, the CDR3 is TGTGCCAGCAGCACCCAGGGGAACACTGAAGCTTTCTTT. This gives the protein CASSTQGNTEAFF. The entire variable domain, with the rest obtained from reference TRBV7-2 and TRBJ1-1, is as follows: GAGVSQSPSNKVTEKGKDVELRCDPISGHTALYWYRQSLGQGLEFLIYFQGNSAPDKSGLPSDRFSAERTGGSVSTLTIQRTQQEDSAVYLCASSTQGNTEAFFGQGTRLTVV.

The chain couples TRBV6-1 to TRBJ1-2, with D uncertain. With 1 base removed from V and 2 bases from J, the gap between germline ends came to 5 bases. Germline lookup yields CDR1 MNHNS and CDR2 SASEGT. The CDR3 covers 13 residues. CDR3 in amino acids: CASSEGQNYGYTF. In nucleotides, the CDR3 is TGTGCCAGCAGTGAAGGTCAGAACTATGGCTACACCTTC.

In this sample, this clone turned up a few times. The V gene is TRBV6-5, the J gene TRBJ2-3, with 7 bases fitting TRBD1. This CDR3 contains 15 residues. V was pared by 5 bases and J by 3 bases, with 8 bases of the junction left unmatched. The germline V gene has CDR1 MNHEY and CDR2 SVGAGI. CDR3 sequence: CASSPTGAITDTQYF. For the CDR3, the DNA is TGTGCCAGCAGTCCTACAGGGGCGATAACAGATACGCAGTATTTT.

The gene calls are TRBV6-5 and TRBJ2-7; D unclear. Germline V gives CDR1 MNHEY, CDR2 SVGAGI. The ends were cut back, 2 bases at V and 3 bases at J, with 8 bases in the middle. CDR3 length equals 13 residues. DNA for the CDR3: TGTGCCAGCAGTTACAGGGTTGACTACGAGCAGTACTTC. The encoded protein is CASSYRVDYEQYF.

This clone was picked up a small number of times. Other DNA sequences from this sample encode an identical CDR3 as well. This chain connects TRBV5-1 to TRBJ2-5; D not certain. V gave up 2 bases and J gave up 3 bases, with 2 bases separating them. Germline V gene sequence: CDR1 SGHRS, CDR2 YFSETQ. The CDR3 length is 11 residues. CDR3 sequence (DNA): TGCGCCAGCAGCTTTGAAGAGACCCAGTACTTC. As protein: CASSFEETQYF.

The rearrangement links TRBV5-1 to TRBJ1-1; D is unresolved. The CDR3 is 16 amino acids. Deletions cut 0 bases from V and 6 bases from J, with 18 bases between. Germline CDR1 and CDR2: SGHRS and YFSETQ. In DNA form, the CDR3 reads TGCGCCAGCAGCTTGGGAGGGCAGCGGGGAACGGCTGAAGCTTTCTTT. Amino acid sequence: CASSLGGQRGTAEAFF.

The chain couples TRBV27 to TRBJ1-1; 7 bases map to TRBD1. V gave up 6 bases and J gave up 1 base; unmatched junction bases: 8. Germline CDR1 is MNHEY and CDR2 is SMNVEV (reference sequence). The CDR3 runs to 15 residues. CDR3 nucleotides: TGTGCCAGCAGCCTAGGACAGGCTCCGAACACTGAAGCTTTCTTT. Translated, it gives CASSLGQAPNTEAFF.

V is TRBV11-3 and J is TRBJ2-1; 13 nucleotides agree with TRBD2. Germline V lookup: CDR1 SGHNT, CDR2 YENEEA. The CDR3 runs to 16 residues. V shed 5 bases and J 6 bases; nucleotides not matched to a gene: 7. The CDR3 DNA is TGTGCCAGCAGCGCTTCGGGGACTAGCGGGGTCAATGAGCAGTTCTTC. Translating gives CASSASGTSGVNEQFF.

The CDR3 region is CASSYTTNEQFF. CDR3 nucleotides: TGTGCCAGCAGTTACACAACAAATGAGCAGTTCTTC. The rearrangement joins TRBV6-2 or TRBV6-3 to TRBJ2-1; D ambiguous. The CDR3 loop spans 12 amino acids. Germline CDR1 and CDR2: MNHEY and SVGEGT. Trimming removed 2 bases from V and 7 bases from J, with 6 bases in between.

The genes are TRBV12-3 or TRBV12-4 and TRBJ2-7, with a weak D call TRBD1 (6 bases). This CDR3 is 13 amino acids long. V was pared by 6 bases and J by 2 bases, with 11 bases between. The CDR3, as DNA: TGTGCCAGCAGCCCGACAGGAACCTACGAGCAGTACTTC. Encoded protein: CASSPTGTYEQYF.

The chain combines TRBV5-4 with TRBJ1-3, with 7 bases fitting TRBD1. This CDR3 has 14 residues. Germline CDR1 and CDR2: SGHNT and YYREEE (reference sequence). Losses at the gene ends were 6 bases for V and 2 bases for J; bases not matched to a gene: 5. CDR3 sequence (DNA): TGTGCCAGCAACCTACAGGGGACTGGAAACACCATATATTTT. This codes for CASNLQGTGNTIYF.

This clone was picked up one time. The chain has TRBV28 and TRBJ1-1, with D maybe TRBD1 (6 bases). Deletions cut 8 bases from V and 4 bases from J, with 11 bases between. This CDR3 spans 12 amino acids. Germline V gene lookup returns CDR1 MDHEN and CDR2 SYDVKM. DNA for the CDR3: TGTGCCAGCGGGGGCAGCTTCACTGAAGCTTTCTTT. Its protein product is CASGGSFTEAFF. The variable domain in full, with the rest retrieved from reference TRBV28 and TRBJ1-1, is DVKVTQSSRYLVKRTGEKVFLECVQDMDHENMFWYRQDPGLGLRLIYFSYDVKMKEKGDIPEGYSVSREKKERFSLILESASTNQTSMYLCASGGSFTEAFFGQGTRLTVV.

V and J are TRBV6-2 or TRBV6-3 and TRBJ1-5; 11 bases line up with TRBD1. Losses at the gene ends were 6 bases for V and 6 bases for J; bases not matched to a gene: 4. The CDR3 sequence is 14 residues long. Germline V gives CDR1 MNHEY, CDR2 SVGEGT. The CDR3 is CASSGTGGFQPQHF. The CDR3 coding sequence is TGTGCCAGCAGCGGGACAGGGGGATTTCAGCCCCAGCATTTT.

V and J are TRBV6-2 or TRBV6-3 and TRBJ1-3, with D unresolved. CDR3 length: 14 amino acids. V was shortened by 7 bases and J by 2 bases, with 12 bases between the two germline ends. The germline V gene encodes CDR1 MNHEY and CDR2 SVGEGT. The CDR3 sequence: CASNPAGAGNTIYF. The CDR3, as DNA: TGTGCCAGCAACCCCGCGGGCGCTGGAAACACCATATATTTT.

The chain couples TRBV4-1 to TRBJ1-4, with D perhaps matching TRBD1 (6 bases). V was pared by 2 bases and J by 8 bases, with 15 bases between. This CDR3 comprises 15 residues. CDR1 and CDR2 from the germline V gene are MGHRA and YSYEKL. The DNA of the CDR3 is TGCGCCAGCAGCCAATCGACAGGCGCGGAAGAAAAACTGTTTTTT. Translation: CASSQSTGAEEKLFF.

The chain uses TRBV5-6 and TRBJ2-5, with D possibly being TRBD1 (5 bases). Per the germline V gene, CDR1 is SGHDT and CDR2 is YYEEEE. Deletions cut 1 base from V and 0 bases from J, with 13 bases between. CDR3 length: 16 amino acids. CDR3 sequence reads: CASSLSRGLYQETQYF. The CDR3 DNA is TGTGCCAGCAGCTTGAGTAGGGGCTTGTACCAAGAGACCCAGTACTTC. Looking up the rest from reference TRBV5-6 and TRBJ2-5 gives the full variable domain: DAGVTQSPTHLIKTRGQQVTLRCSPKSGHDTVSWYQQALGQGPQFIFQYYEEEERQRGNFPDRFSGHQFPNYSSELNVNALLLGDSALYLCASSLSRGLYQETQYFGPGTRLLVL.

This clone was detected many times. The chain combines TRBV5-1 with TRBJ2-1; weak D call: TRBD2 (6 bases). The ends were cut back, 5 bases at V and 5 bases at J, with 11 bases in the middle. The CDR3 is 13 amino acids. Germline V gene data show CDR1 as SGHRS and CDR2 as YFSETQ. For the CDR3, the DNA is TGCGCCAGCAGATTCGGGGGAGACAATGAGCAGTTCTTC. Residues: CASRFGGDNEQFF.

This sequence joins TRBV6-5 and TRBJ2-3; TRBD2 aligns across 8 bases. Per germline, CDR1 MNHEY and CDR2 SVGAGI. The length of the CDR3 is 15 residues. Trimming took 6 bases from V and 3 from J; bases not matched to a gene: 8. The CDR3 DNA reads TGTGCCAGCAGCTTAGCGGGACTCGAGACAGATACGCAGTATTTT. Its protein is CASSLAGLETDTQYF.

This chain links TRBV9 with TRBJ2-1, with 12 positions matching TRBD2. Looked up from germline, CDR1 is SGDLS and CDR2 is YYNGEE. V lost 4 bases to trimming and J lost 5 bases; unmatched junction nucleotides: 4. The CDR3 is 15 amino acids. The CDR3 is CASSLWTSGDNEQFF. The CDR3 DNA is TGTGCCAGCAGCCTATGGACTAGCGGGGACAATGAGCAGTTCTTC.

This sequence joins TRBV5-1 and TRBJ1-1; 8 nucleotides line up with TRBD1. CDR1 and CDR2 from the germline V gene are SGHRS and YFSETQ. V was clipped by 2 bases and J by 4 bases; unmatched bases: 7. The CDR3 runs 15 residues. The CDR3 loop reads CASSLQGDGGTEAFF. The CDR3, as DNA: TGCGCCAGCAGCTTACAGGGGGACGGGGGCACTGAAGCTTTCTTT.

V gene TRBV5-5 combines with J gene TRBJ2-3, with 15 positions matching TRBD2. The germline CDR1 and CDR2 sequences are SGHKS and YYEKEE (reference sequence). With V trimmed by 3 bases and J by 4 bases, 3 bases remained unmatched. This CDR3 region has 16 residues. The CDR3 coding sequence is TGTGCCAGCAGCTCGGGGACTAGCGGGAGGTCAGATACGCAGTATTTT. It specifies CASSSGTSGRSDTQYF.

The rearrangement uses TRBV19 and TRBJ1-2; D might be TRBD1 (5 bases). Germline V gives CDR1 LNHDA, CDR2 SQIVND (reference sequence). Trimming took off 6 bases at V and 1 base at J, with 15 bases between the two ends. The CDR3 spans 15 residues. CDR3 sequence: CASSLRDSLNYGYTF. The DNA of the CDR3 is TGTGCCAGTAGCTTACGGGACTCCCTTAACTATGGCTACACCTTC.

This sequence joins TRBV5-6 and TRBJ1-2; possible D gene TRBD1, 5 bases. Per the germline V gene, CDR1 is SGHDT and CDR2 is YYEEEE. CDR3 length: 16 residues. V was cut by 0 bases and J by 3 bases, with 15 bases left in between. The CDR3 sequence: CASSLGGSIGYYGYTF. The CDR3, as DNA: TGTGCCAGCAGCTTGGGGGGGAGTATCGGGTACTATGGCTACACCTTC.